The 26 T cell receptor beta chains below come from one sample, sequenced in a study of OX40 agonist ivuxolimab in advanced cancers. Some clones are missing from TCRdb's copy, which holds only in-frame ones; the method was immunoSEQ multiplex PCR. This repertoire shows about 71,000 clones, 86% found once; its top ten account for around 0.99%. The specimen comprised CD4+ or CD8+ T cells sorted from blood, sampled in a trial of the OX40 agonist ivuxolimab. These receptors all come from an adult with an advanced solid tumor such as melanoma, head and neck, liver or kidney cancer.

This rearrangement joins TRBV7-9 to TRBJ2-2; D ambiguous. The V end was cut by 5 bases, the J end by 0 bases, with 7 bases between. CDR1 is SEHNR and CDR2 is FQNEAQ in the germline V gene (reference sequence). The CDR3 length is 14 residues. For the CDR3, the DNA is TGTGCCAGCAGCCACGACACGAACACCGGGGAGCTGTTTTTT. This translates into CASSHDTNTGELFF.

The V call is TRBV6-6, the J call TRBJ1-5; D unclear. The germline V and J ends were trimmed by 2 bases and 3 bases, with 5 bases remaining between them. Germline V gene data show CDR1 as MNHNY and CDR2 as SVGAGI (reference sequence). The CDR3 consists of 13 residues. CDR3 loop: CASSYDFNQPQHF. As DNA, the CDR3 is TGTGCCAGCAGTTACGATTTCAATCAGCCCCAGCATTTT.

This clone was counted only a few times. The chain employs TRBV19 and TRBJ2-4; 8 nucleotides agree with TRBD1. Unmatched junction bases numbered 5, after V lost 5 bases and J lost 5 bases. The CDR3 contains 14 residues. Germline lookup yields CDR1 LNHDA and CDR2 SQIVND (reference sequence). As DNA, the CDR3 is TGTGCCAGTAGTGTGGGACAGGTTCAAAACATTCAGTACTTC. It yields the protein CASSVGQVQNIQYF.

Comments on this clone: Compared with germline, one end of the junction differs, possibly owing to a read error. This chain connects TRBV7-7 to TRBJ2-1; 9 bases fit TRBD1. The CDR3 is 13 amino acids. Germline CDR1 reads SSHAT; CDR2 reads FNYEAQ (reference sequence). This CDR3 is CASSRDRDNEQFF. The DNA for the CDR3 is TGTGCTAGCAGCCGGGACAGGGACAATGAGCAGTTCTTC.

V is TRBV5-1 and J is TRBJ2-5, with 9 bases fitting TRBD1. V was clipped by 2 bases and J by 5 bases; unmatched bases: 7. From germline, CDR1 is SGHRS and CDR2 YFSETQ. The CDR3 covers 15 residues. In DNA, the CDR3 is TGCGCCAGCAGCTTAGGGACAGGGTTTGGGGAGACCCAGTACTTC. This translates into CASSLGTGFGETQYF.

This sequence joins TRBV5-1 and TRBJ2-2; no firm D call. The length of the CDR3 is 16 residues. Trimming pared 0 bases from V and 1 base from J, leaving 10 bases between. Per the germline V gene, CDR1 is SGHRS and CDR2 is YFSETQ. The CDR3 DNA follows: TGCGCCAGCAGCTTGGGGTCGAACAGGAACACCGGGGAGCTGTTTTTT. This sequence encodes CASSLGSNRNTGELFF.

The sample holds a few counts of this clone. The V gene is TRBV19, the J gene TRBJ1-5, with D maybe TRBD1 (6 bases). The CDR3 length is 13 residues. Germline V CDR1 and CDR2: LNHDA, SQIVND (reference sequence). Trimming took 8 bases from V and 5 from J, leaving 13 bases between them. The CDR3 loop is CASSTGLHQPQHF. CDR3 bases: TGTGCCAGTTCAACAGGGCTCCATCAGCCCCAGCATTTT.

The rearrangement joins TRBV6-6 to TRBJ2-1; TRBD1 might be the D (5 bases). Trimming shortened V by 2 bases and J by 9 bases, and 11 bases separated the two germline ends. The CDR3 is made up of 13 amino acids. From germline, CDR1 is MNHNY and CDR2 SVGAGI (reference sequence). The CDR3 DNA is TGTGCCAGCAGTTACGTCAGGGAAGCTGAGCAGTTCTTC. Protein product: CASSYVREAEQFF.

V is TRBV19 and J is TRBJ1-1; no clear D gene. Between the trimmed V and J ends, which lost 10 bases and 1 base, there was a span of 13 bases. Germline loops: CDR1 LNHDA, CDR2 SQIVND (reference sequence). CDR3 length: 13 amino acids. Here the CDR3 DNA reads TGTGCCACCGAGGACGGTCAGAACACTGAAGCTTTCTTT. Its translation: CATEDGQNTEAFF. Based on the CDR3 plus reference TRBV19 and TRBJ1-1, the full variable domain is DGGITQSPKYLFRKEGQNVTLSCEQNLNHDAMYWYRQDPGQGLRLIYYSQIVNDFQKGDIAEGYSVSREKKESFPLTVTSAQKNPTAFYLCATEDGQNTEAFFGQGTRLTVV.

V and J are TRBV5-5 and TRBJ1-1, with unresolved D. The V gene's germline CDR1 is SGHKS and CDR2 YYEKEE (reference sequence). CDR3 size: 13 residues. V was clipped by 4 bases and J by 0 bases, with 7 bases between them. The CDR3, as DNA: TGTGCCAGCAGCACGCAGTTGAACACTGAAGCTTTCTTT. Its translation: CASSTQLNTEAFF.

The chain combines TRBV7-3 with TRBJ2-1, with 9 bases identical to TRBD2. The germline gives CDR1 SGHTA, CDR2 FQGTGA. The ends lost 6 bases at V and 2 bases at J; junction bases unmatched: 5. The CDR3 loop spans 15 amino acids. The chain's CDR3 is CASRSSGIAYNEQFF. The CDR3 coding sequence is TGTGCCAGCAGGTCTAGCGGGATCGCCTACAATGAGCAGTTCTTC.

This chain connects TRBV19 to TRBJ2-7, with TRBD1 identical over 8 bases. CDR3 length equals 14 residues. The germline V gene has CDR1 LNHDA and CDR2 SQIVND (reference sequence). V shed 5 bases and J 6 bases; nucleotides not matched to a gene: 9. The CDR3 bases are TGTGCCAGTAGTCTCGGACAGGGATCAATCGAGCAGTACTTC. It codes for CASSLGQGSIEQYF.

This chain connects TRBV18 to TRBJ1-2; D gene unclear. The CDR3 covers 13 residues. The germline CDR1 and CDR2 sequences are KGHSH and LQKENI. Between the trimmed V and J ends, which lost 6 bases and 1 base, there was a span of 9 bases. DNA for the CDR3: TGTGCCAGCTCGCCGGACTATAACTATGGCTACACCTTC. It translates to CASSPDYNYGYTF.

The chain is built from TRBV19 and TRBJ1-5; the D gene is possibly TRBD1 (5 bases). Germline values: CDR1 LNHDA, CDR2 SQIVND (reference sequence). V was cut by 3 bases and J by 9 bases, with 9 bases left in between. The CDR3 runs to 12 residues. CDR3 bases: TGTGCCAGTAGTATGGGGGAAATGCCCCAGCATTTT. It translates to CASSMGEMPQHF.

This clone has a single count. This chain uses TRBV7-8 with TRBJ1-1; 7 nucleotides agree with TRBD1. Germline lookup yields CDR1 SGHVS and CDR2 FQNEAQ. The CDR3 contains 16 residues. J lost 3 bases, V lost 5 bases, and 12 bases had no gene match. CDR3 sequence reads: CASSRGTGDFDTEAFF. Here the CDR3 DNA reads TGTGCCAGCAGCAGGGGAACAGGGGATTTTGACACTGAAGCTTTCTTT.

This clone was observed once. The chain joins TRBV27 to TRBJ2-3; 10 bases line up with TRBD2. V was pared by 5 bases and J by 1 base, with 3 bases of the junction left unmatched. Germline V CDR1 and CDR2: MNHEY, SMNVEV (reference sequence). CDR3 size: 15 residues. The CDR3 loop reads CASSPLAGGTDTQYF. The CDR3 DNA reads TGTGCCAGCAGTCCTCTAGCGGGAGGCACAGATACGCAGTATTTT.

This chain connects TRBV6-6 to TRBJ2-2, with D perhaps matching TRBD1 or TRBD2 (5 bases each). Germline lookup yields CDR1 MNHNY and CDR2 SVGAGI (reference sequence). The CDR3 consists of 14 residues. Trimming took 6 bases from V and 2 from J, leaving 10 bases between them. CDR3 DNA: TGTGCCAGCAGCTCTGGGGGTAACACCGGGGAGCTGTTTTTT. Its protein product is CASSSGGNTGELFF.

V usage is TRBV9 and J usage is TRBJ2-3, with D unresolved. Germline V gene sequence: CDR1 SGDLS, CDR2 YYNGEE. The CDR3 length is 13 residues. V dropped 0 bases and J dropped 2 bases, with 4 bases sitting between them. Here the CDR3 reads CASSVGNTDTQYF. CDR3 sequence (DNA): TGTGCCAGCAGCGTAGGGAACACAGATACGCAGTATTTT.

This chain connects TRBV7-2 to TRBJ2-5, with a tentative D call TRBD1 (5 bases). Germline lookup yields CDR1 SGHTA and CDR2 FQGNSA. CDR3 length: 17 amino acids. V was clipped by 2 bases and J by 1 base, with 17 bases between them. In DNA, the CDR3 is TGTGCCAGCAGCTTAAGTCCAGGAAAGGGGCCCCAAGAGACCCAGTACTTC. Protein sequence: CASSLSPGKGPQETQYF.

The CDR3 here is CASSPGQSYGYTF. CDR3 nucleotide sequence: TGCGCCAGCAGCCCGGGACAGTCCTATGGCTACACCTTC. V usage is TRBV5-1 and J usage is TRBJ1-2, with 7 bases fitting TRBD1. Per the germline V gene, CDR1 is SGHRS and CDR2 is YFSETQ. V shed 4 bases and J 4 bases; nucleotides not matched to a gene: 4. CDR3 length: 13 residues.

The genes are TRBV11-2 and TRBJ2-3; 11 bases are a match to TRBD2. Germline CDR1 and CDR2: SGHAT and FQNNGV. V shed 1 base and J 4 bases; nucleotides not matched to a gene: 4. The CDR3 covers 16 residues. The CDR3 DNA reads TGTGCCAGCAGCTTAGTAGCGGGAGGGCCGCCAGATACGCAGTATTTT. Amino acids: CASSLVAGGPPDTQYF.

This clone was seen only once. J is TRBJ2-7 and V is TRBV28; 8 bases are shared with TRBD1. This CDR3 contains 13 residues. The trim removed 4 bases at V and 5 bases at J, leaving 4 bases unmatched. Per the germline V gene, CDR1 is MDHEN and CDR2 is SYDVKM. The CDR3 sequence is CASSSRQGNEQYF. In DNA, the CDR3 is TGTGCCAGCAGTTCAAGACAGGGGAACGAGCAGTACTTC.

This clone was observed a handful of times. The chain recombines TRBV30 with TRBJ1-1; D call uncertain. The germline V gene has CDR1 GTSNPN and CDR2 SVGIG (reference sequence). V shed 0 bases and J shed 6 bases, with 11 bases lying between them. The CDR3 contains 13 residues. CDR3 sequence reads: CAWSVYQGSEAFF. The CDR3 DNA is TGTGCCTGGAGTGTATATCAAGGGTCTGAAGCTTTCTTT. The full variable domain, its missing parts supplied by reference TRBV30 and TRBJ1-1, is SQTIHQWPATLVQPVGSPLSLECTVEGTSNPNLYWYRQAAGRGLQLLFYSVGIGQISSEVPQNLSASRPQDRQFILSSKKLLLSDSGFYLCAWSVYQGSEAFFGQGTRLTVV.

In DNA form, the CDR3 reads TGTGCCAGAGGACTAGCGGGTGAGCCTGAGCAGTTCTTC. Its protein is CARGLAGEPEQFF. The V gene is TRBV19, the J gene TRBJ2-1; the match to TRBD2 covers 11 bases. Trimming cost V 9 bases and J 9 bases; bases outside gene matches: 7. CDR3 length equals 13 residues. Germline V gives CDR1 LNHDA, CDR2 SQIVND (reference sequence).

The J gene is TRBJ2-7, the V gene TRBV2, with 7 bases that match TRBD2. V was pared by 8 bases and J by 6 bases, with 4 bases of the junction left unmatched. The CDR3 is 11 residues long. CDR1 is SNHLY, CDR2 FYNNEI, per germline. The CDR3 loop reads CASVRESEQYF. Written as DNA, the CDR3 is TGTGCCAGCGTGCGGGAGTCCGAGCAGTACTTC.

The chain links TRBV7-2 to TRBJ1-4; a weak D match, TRBD1 (5 bases). The V gene lost 4 bases and the J gene lost 7 bases, with 10 bases spanning the gap. The CDR3 extends over 13 amino acids. From germline, CDR1 is SGHTA and CDR2 FQGNSA. CDR3 region: CASSWGGTEKLFF. CDR3 bases: TGTGCCAGCAGCTGGGGAGGGACTGAAAAACTGTTTTTT.